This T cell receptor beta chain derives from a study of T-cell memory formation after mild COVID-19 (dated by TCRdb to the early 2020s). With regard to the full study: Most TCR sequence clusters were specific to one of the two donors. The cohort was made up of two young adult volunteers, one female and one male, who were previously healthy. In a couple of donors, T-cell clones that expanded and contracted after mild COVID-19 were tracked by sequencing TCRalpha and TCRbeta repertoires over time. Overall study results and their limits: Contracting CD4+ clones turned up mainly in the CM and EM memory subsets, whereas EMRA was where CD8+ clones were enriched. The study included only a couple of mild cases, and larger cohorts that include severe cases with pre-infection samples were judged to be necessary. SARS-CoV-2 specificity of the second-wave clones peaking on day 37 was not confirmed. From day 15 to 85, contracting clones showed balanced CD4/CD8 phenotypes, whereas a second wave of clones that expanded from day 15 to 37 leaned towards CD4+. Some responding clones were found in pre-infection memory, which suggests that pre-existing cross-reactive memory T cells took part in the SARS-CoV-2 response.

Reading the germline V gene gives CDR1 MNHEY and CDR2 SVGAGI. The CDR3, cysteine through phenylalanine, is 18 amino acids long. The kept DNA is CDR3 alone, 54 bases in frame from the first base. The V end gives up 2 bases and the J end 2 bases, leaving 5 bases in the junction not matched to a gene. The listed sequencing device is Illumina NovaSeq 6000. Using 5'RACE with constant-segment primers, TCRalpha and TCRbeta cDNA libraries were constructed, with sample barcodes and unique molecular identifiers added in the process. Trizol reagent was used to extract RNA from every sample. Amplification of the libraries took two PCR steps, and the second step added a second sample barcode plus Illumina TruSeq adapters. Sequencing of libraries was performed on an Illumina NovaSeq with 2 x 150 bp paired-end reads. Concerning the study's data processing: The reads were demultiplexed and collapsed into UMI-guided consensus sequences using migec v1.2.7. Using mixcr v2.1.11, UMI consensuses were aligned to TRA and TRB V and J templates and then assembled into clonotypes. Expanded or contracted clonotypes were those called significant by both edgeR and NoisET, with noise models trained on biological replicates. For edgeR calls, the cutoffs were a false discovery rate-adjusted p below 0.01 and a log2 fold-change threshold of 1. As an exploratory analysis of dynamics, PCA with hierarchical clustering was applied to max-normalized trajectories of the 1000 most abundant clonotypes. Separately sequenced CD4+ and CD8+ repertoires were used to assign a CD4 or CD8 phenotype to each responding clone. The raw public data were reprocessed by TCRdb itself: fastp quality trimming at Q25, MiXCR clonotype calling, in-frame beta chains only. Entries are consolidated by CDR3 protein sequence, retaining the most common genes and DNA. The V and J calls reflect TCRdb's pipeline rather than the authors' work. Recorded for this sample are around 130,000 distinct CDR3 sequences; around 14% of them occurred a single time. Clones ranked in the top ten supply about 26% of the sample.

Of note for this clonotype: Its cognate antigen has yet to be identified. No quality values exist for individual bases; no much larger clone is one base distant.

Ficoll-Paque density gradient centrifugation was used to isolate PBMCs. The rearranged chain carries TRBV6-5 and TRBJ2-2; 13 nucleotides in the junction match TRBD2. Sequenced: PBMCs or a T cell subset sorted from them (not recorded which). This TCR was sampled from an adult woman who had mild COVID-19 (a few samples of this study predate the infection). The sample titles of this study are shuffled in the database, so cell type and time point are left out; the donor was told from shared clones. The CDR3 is CASSYVLAGGPNTGELFF. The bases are TGTGCCAGCAGTTACGTACTAGCGGGGGGGCCTAACACCGGGGAGCTGTTTTTT.